The rows below give T cell receptor beta chains drawn from one sample of a study of shared T cell receptors in the human thymus. The assay was immunoSEQ multiplex PCR, and TCRdb's table has in-frame clones only and misses some. The sample has hundreds of thousands of clones; 70% to 90% are singletons. The same data also went into a second study, on human thymus T cells.

The sample was thymocytes. The receptors were gathered from a boy in the first two years of life with a congenital heart defect. CDR3s include the opening cysteine and the closing phenylalanine or tryptophan. A D gene is named only where the DNA matches it firmly. Only some rows state a clone size, as once, few, many or a class for expanded clones.

cdr3_nt cdr3_aa d_call clone_size j_call v_call
TGTGCCAGCAGTCGACAGGGGAGAGAGACCCAGTACTTC CASSRQGRETQYF TRBD1 - TRBJ2-5 TRBV2
TGTGCCACCCAGGGAGGGAGCAAGCAGTACTTC CATQGGSKQYF TRBD2 - TRBJ2-7 TRBV28
TGTGCCAGCAGTTCTACCAGGACTAGCGGGGCTTACGAGCAGTACTTC CASSSTRTSGAYEQYF TRBD2 - TRBJ2-7 TRBV28
TGCGCCAGCAGCTTGAGTCCAGGGGACAGCAATCAGCCCCAGCATTTT CASSLSPGDSNQPQHF - - TRBJ1-5 TRBV5-1
TGTGCCAGCTCGCCCCTAGCGGGAGCCTACAATGAGCAGTTCTTC CASSPLAGAYNEQFF TRBD2 - TRBJ2-1 TRBV18
TGTGCCAGTAGTATTCGGCCGGGGTCCTACGAGCAGTACTTC CASSIRPGSYEQYF - - TRBJ2-7 TRBV19
TGTGCCAGCAGCCGTACGGGACAGGGCTACGAGCAGTACTTC CASSRTGQGYEQYF TRBD1 - TRBJ2-7 TRBV14
TGCAGCGTGCGCCGAGCGGGAGTGGTTGGAGATACGCAGTATTTT CSVRRAGVVGDTQYF TRBD2 - TRBJ2-3 TRBV29-1
TGTGCCAGCAGCGGCGGGGGCTCATCCTACTCTGGAAACACCATATATTTT CASSGGGSSYSGNTIYF - - TRBJ1-3 TRBV9
TGTGCCAGCACCTTGGGGCAGGGGATAAGGGAGCCCCAGCATTTT CASTLGQGIREPQHF - once TRBJ1-5 TRBV5-6
TGTGCCAGCAGTCAACTCAGGGAAAAGGACTACAATGAGCAGTTCTTC CASSQLREKDYNEQFF - - TRBJ2-1 TRBV4-2
TGTGCCAGCCTGGGGCAGGTCTATCAGCCCCAGCATTTT CASLGQVYQPQHF - few TRBJ1-5 TRBV28
TGTGCCAGCAGTAAAAGTACCGAAATGAACGGACTAGCGGGGGGACCGAGCTCCTACGAGCAGTACTTC CASSKSTEMNGLAGGPSSYEQYF - - TRBJ2-7 TRBV21-1
TGTGCCAGCAGTTACTCGAGACCAGGGTATCAAGATGGCTACACCTTC CASSYSRPGYQDGYTF - - TRBJ1-2 TRBV6-5
TGTGCCAGTAGTATTACGGTCCTCCCCCTTAGCGGGAGATCCGGGGAGCTGTTTTTT CASSITVLPLSGRSGELFF TRBD2 - TRBJ2-2 TRBV19
TGCAGCGTCAACACGAAGAAATCCTCCTACGAGCAGTACTTC CSVNTKKSSYEQYF - - TRBJ2-7 TRBV29-1
TGTGCCAGCAGCTTGACAGGAGAGAATCAGCCCCAGCATTTT CASSLTGENQPQHF - - TRBJ1-5 TRBV5-6
TGTGCCAGCAGTTTAGGGAGCGCCGGGGAGCTGTTTTTT CASSLGSAGELFF - - TRBJ2-2 TRBV28
TGTGCCAGTTCTAAACAGGAGAACACTGAAGCTTTCTTT CASSKQENTEAFF - - TRBJ1-1 TRBV28
TGTGCCAGCAGGACGACGACAGGGGCCACCGGGGAGCTGTTTTTT CASRTTTGATGELFF TRBD1 - TRBJ2-2 TRBV6-1
TGTGCCAGCAGCCCCCAAAACCGATACAGCTTAACCTCAGTATTATTCTTT CASSPQNRYSLTSVLFF - few TRBJ1-1 TRBV7-8
TGCGCCAGCAGCGTGCTAGCCGATAGCTCCTACGAGCAGTACTTC CASSVLADSSYEQYF - - TRBJ2-7 TRBV4-3
TGCGCCAGCAGCCAAGTAGCGGGGGGGCCCATTCAGTACTTC CASSQVAGGPIQYF TRBD2 - TRBJ2-4 TRBV4-1
TGTGCCAGCAGCGTAGCCAGGGGGCGCACAGATACGCAGTATTTT CASSVARGRTDTQYF TRBD1 - TRBJ2-3 TRBV9
TGTGCCAGCAGCCCCCCGGGACTCAACACCGGGGAGCTGTTTTTT CASSPPGLNTGELFF - - TRBJ2-2 TRBV7-8
TGTGCCAGCGGGGGGGACAGGGGGATCTATGGCTACACCTTC CASGGDRGIYGYTF - - TRBJ1-2 TRBV21-1
TGTGCCAGCAGTGAACGCCGGGGACAGGTCGAAGAGCAGTTCTTC CASSERRGQVEEQFF TRBD1 once TRBJ2-1 TRBV25-1
TGTGCCAGCACCGCTGGACAGGGGAGGTATAGTCAGCCCCAGCATTTT CASTAGQGRYSQPQHF TRBD1 - TRBJ1-5 TRBV6-6
TGTGCCAGCAGCCTTACAGGGAGTTCGGTGAACATTCAGTACTTC CASSLTGSSVNIQYF - - TRBJ2-4 TRBV27
TGTGCCAGCAGAAACCTCAGGGGGCCGGGAGAGACCCAGTACTTC CASRNLRGPGETQYF TRBD1 - TRBJ2-5 TRBV27
TGCGCCAGCAGTGAGTCACGTGGGTCAGGGGGAACCGGGGAGCTGTTTTTT CASSESRGSGGTGELFF TRBD1 few TRBJ2-2 TRBV10-2
TGTGCCAGTAGTATAGTATTGGAGGGACAGGGGGCTAACGCTTTCTTT CASSIVLEGQGANAFF TRBD1 - TRBJ1-1 TRBV19
TGTGCCAGTAGCCCGGGATACCAAGAGACCCAGTACTTC CASSPGYQETQYF - - TRBJ2-5 TRBV19
TGTGCCAGCAGCCCTTTCTTTGAGCAGTACTTC CASSPFFEQYF - - TRBJ2-7 TRBV28
TGCAGCGTTGGTAGCGGGACGGGAATGAACACTGAAGCTTTCTTT CSVGSGTGMNTEAFF - - TRBJ1-1 TRBV29-1
TGTGCCAGCAGCCCCGGGCCGGGGGGAGGCTCCTATAATTCCCCCCTCCACTTT CASSPGPGGGSYNSPLHF - - TRBJ1-6 TRBV5-4
TGTGCCAGCAGCCCCCAGTTGGTAGCGCTTATTAATGAGCAGTTCTTC CASSPQLVALINEQFF - - TRBJ2-1 TRBV9
TGCAGCGTTGAAGAGGGACACTTAACTAACTATGGCTACACCTTC CSVEEGHLTNYGYTF - - TRBJ1-2 TRBV29-1
TGTGCCAGCAGCTCCCCCACAGGTTACACCTTC CASSSPTGYTF - - TRBJ1-2 TRBV5-8
TGTGCCAGCAGTGGTGCAGGCCGTGGAGGAGAAAAACTGTTTTTT CASSGAGRGGEKLFF - few TRBJ1-4 TRBV6-1
TGCGCCAGCAGTGAGTCAGGCGGGAGGGCCTTCAATGAGCAGTTCTTC CASSESGGRAFNEQFF TRBD2 - TRBJ2-1 TRBV10-1
TGCGCCAGCAGCCAACAGGGGACGGATAATTCACCCCTCCACTTT CASSQQGTDNSPLHF - few TRBJ1-6 TRBV4-1
TGCAGCGCCAAGGGACTAGCGGCCCCGGATACGCAGTATTTT CSAKGLAAPDTQYF TRBD2 - TRBJ2-3 TRBV29-1
TGTGCCAGCTCACCGGCAGGGGATCAGCCCCAGCATTTT CASSPAGDQPQHF - - TRBJ1-5 TRBV18
TGTGCCAGCAGCTTGAAGGGGGCCCGTTACGAGCAGTACTTC CASSLKGARYEQYF TRBD1 - TRBJ2-7 TRBV5-4
TGTGCCCCAAGCCAGCCCGGGGGCACAGATACGCAGTATTTT CAPSQPGGTDTQYF - - TRBJ2-3 TRBV19
TGCGCCAGCAGCCAAGATCCCGGACAGGAAGCTTTCTTT CASSQDPGQEAFF - - TRBJ1-1 TRBV4-3
TGTGCCAGCATAGACAGGGAGAACACTGAAGCTTTCTTT CASIDRENTEAFF TRBD1 - TRBJ1-1 TRBV28
TGTGCCAGCAGTTCTCCGGGACAGGGACCCAAACTGTTTTTT CASSSPGQGPKLFF TRBD1 - TRBJ1-4 TRBV6-5